The clone carrying this T cell receptor beta chain has at least ten counts. The antigen remains undetermined. A universal primer site came from template switching; cDNA carried unique molecular identifiers. TCRdb called the 5' RACE reads again in MiXCR, with one record for every CDR3 protein. The table has approximately 350,000 distinct CDR3 sequences, roughly an eighth seen once. The CDR3 has 13 residues. Looked up from germline, CDR1 is SEHNR and CDR2 is FQNEAQ (reference sequence). V was clipped by 3 bases and J by 1 base, with 6 bases between them. This sample was included in a study of identical twins. Study-level points and caveats: Instead of following the same donors, the conclusions were based on cross-sectional statistical analysis. Twins shared out-of-frame alpha sequences with excess low generation probability. The abundant beta clonotypes from cord blood had fewer insertions, and memory repertoires had none of this.

The same sample was also used in a study of yellow fever vaccine responses in identical twins.

This TCR came from a woman aged 18-30 years in good health. The sequencing sample was made of CD8+ T cells sorted from blood. The chain combines TRBV7-9 with TRBJ1-1; D call uncertain. The CDR3 is CASSLPENTEAFF. In DNA, the CDR3 is TGTGCCAGCAGCTTGCCAGAGAACACTGAAGCTTTCTTT.